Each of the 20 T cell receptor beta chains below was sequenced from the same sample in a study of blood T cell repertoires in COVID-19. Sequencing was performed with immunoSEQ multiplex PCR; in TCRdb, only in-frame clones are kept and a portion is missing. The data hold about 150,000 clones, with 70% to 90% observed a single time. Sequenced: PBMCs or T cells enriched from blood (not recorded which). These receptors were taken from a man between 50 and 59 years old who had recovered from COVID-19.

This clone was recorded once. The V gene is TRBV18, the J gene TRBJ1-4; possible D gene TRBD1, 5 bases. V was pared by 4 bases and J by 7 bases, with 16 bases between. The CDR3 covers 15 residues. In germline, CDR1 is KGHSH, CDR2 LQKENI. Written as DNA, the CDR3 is TGTGCCAGCTCACTCAATATAGGGGATGTTGAAAAACTGTTTTTT. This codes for CASSLNIGDVEKLFF.

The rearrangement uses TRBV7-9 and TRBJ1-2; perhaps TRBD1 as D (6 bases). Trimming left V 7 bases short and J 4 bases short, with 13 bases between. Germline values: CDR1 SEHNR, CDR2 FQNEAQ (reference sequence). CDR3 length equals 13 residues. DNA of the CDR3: TGTGCCAGCACCCAAACAGGGCCCTATGGCTACACCTTC. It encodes CASTQTGPYGYTF.

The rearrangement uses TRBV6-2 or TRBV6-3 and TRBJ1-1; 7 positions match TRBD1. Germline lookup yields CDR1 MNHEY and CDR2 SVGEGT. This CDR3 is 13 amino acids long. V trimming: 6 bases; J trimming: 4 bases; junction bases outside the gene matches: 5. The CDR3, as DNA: TGTGCCAGCAGCCTGACAGGGCCCACTGAAGCTTTCTTT. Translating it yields CASSLTGPTEAFF.

Written as DNA, the CDR3 is TGTGCCAGCAGCCAAGATCCCTATAAGATAGCGGGGGGGCGACGCACAGATACGCAGTATTTT. Translation: CASSQDPYKIAGGRRTDTQYF. This chain links TRBV14 with TRBJ2-3; 11 bases match TRBD2. The CDR3 contains 21 residues. Germline CDR1 and CDR2: SGHDN and FVKESK. V dropped 0 bases and J dropped 1; count of bases not matched to a gene: 15.

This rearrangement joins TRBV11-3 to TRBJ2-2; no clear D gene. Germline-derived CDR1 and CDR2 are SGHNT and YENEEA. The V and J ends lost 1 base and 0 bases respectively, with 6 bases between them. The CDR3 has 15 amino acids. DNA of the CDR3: TGTGCCAGCAGCTTAGGGGCACCGAACACCGGGGAGCTGTTTTTT. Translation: CASSLGAPNTGELFF.

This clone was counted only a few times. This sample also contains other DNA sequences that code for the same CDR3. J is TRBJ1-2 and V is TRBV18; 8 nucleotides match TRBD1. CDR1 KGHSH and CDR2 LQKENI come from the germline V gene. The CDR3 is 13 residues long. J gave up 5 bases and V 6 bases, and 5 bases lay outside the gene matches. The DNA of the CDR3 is TGTGCCAGCTCCCAGGGACAGGCATATGGCTACACCTTC. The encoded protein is CASSQGQAYGYTF.

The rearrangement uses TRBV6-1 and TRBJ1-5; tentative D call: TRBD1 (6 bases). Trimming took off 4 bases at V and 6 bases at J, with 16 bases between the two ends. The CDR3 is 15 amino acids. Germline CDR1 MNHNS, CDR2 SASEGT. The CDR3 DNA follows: TGTGCCAGCAGTGGAACAGGGAGGGTCGGTCAGCCCCAGCATTTT. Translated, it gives CASSGTGRVGQPQHF.

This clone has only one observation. Written as DNA, the CDR3 is TGTGCCAGCAGCTTAGGTGGACAGGGGGTGGTAAAACTGTTTTTT. Its translation: CASSLGGQGVVKLFF. The chain joins TRBV7-2 to TRBJ1-4, with 10 bases aligning to TRBD1. The CDR3 has 15 amino acids. Germline CDR1 SGHTA, CDR2 FQGNSA. V lost 1 base, J lost 10 bases, and 6 bases stayed unmatched.

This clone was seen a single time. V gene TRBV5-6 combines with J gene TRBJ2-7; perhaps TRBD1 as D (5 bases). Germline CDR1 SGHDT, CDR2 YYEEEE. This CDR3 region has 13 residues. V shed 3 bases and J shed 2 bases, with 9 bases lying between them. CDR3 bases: TGTGCCAGCAGCTCACAGGAGCCCTACGAGCAGTACGTC. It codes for CASSSQEPYEQYV.

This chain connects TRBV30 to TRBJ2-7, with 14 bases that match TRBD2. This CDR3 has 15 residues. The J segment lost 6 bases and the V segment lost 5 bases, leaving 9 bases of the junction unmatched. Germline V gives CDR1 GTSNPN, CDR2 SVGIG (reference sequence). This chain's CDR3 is CAWSGLAGVSGEQYF. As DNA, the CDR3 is TGTGCCTGGTCGGGACTAGCGGGAGTCTCCGGCGAGCAGTACTTC.

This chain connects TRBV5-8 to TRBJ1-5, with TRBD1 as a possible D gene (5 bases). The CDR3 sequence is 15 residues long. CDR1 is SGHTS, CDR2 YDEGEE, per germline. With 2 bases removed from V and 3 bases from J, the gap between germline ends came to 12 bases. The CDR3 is CASSFGQNYNQPQHF. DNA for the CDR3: TGTGCCAGCAGCTTTGGACAAAATTACAATCAGCCCCAGCATTTT.

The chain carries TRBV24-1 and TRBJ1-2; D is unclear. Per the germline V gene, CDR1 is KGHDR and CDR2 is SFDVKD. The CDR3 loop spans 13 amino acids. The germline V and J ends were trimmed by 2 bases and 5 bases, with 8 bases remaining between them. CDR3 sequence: CATSDSPEYGYTF. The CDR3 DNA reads TGTGCCACCAGTGATTCCCCTGAGTATGGCTACACCTTC.

The chain's CDR3 is CASSLLPETANEKLFF. CDR3 coding DNA: TGTGCCAGCAGTTTGCTGCCCGAGACAGCAAATGAAAAACTGTTTTTT. The rearrangement links TRBV11-3 to TRBJ1-4, with D tentatively TRBD1 (5 bases). The CDR3 spans 16 residues. Germline-derived CDR1 and CDR2 are SGHNT and YENEEA. V lost 6 bases to trimming and J lost 5 bases, with 19 bases between them.

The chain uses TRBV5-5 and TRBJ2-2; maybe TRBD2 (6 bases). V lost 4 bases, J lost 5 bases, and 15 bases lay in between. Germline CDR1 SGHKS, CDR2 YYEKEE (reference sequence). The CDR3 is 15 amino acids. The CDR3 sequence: CASSVTPRGTGELFF. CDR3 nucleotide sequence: TGTGCCAGCAGCGTGACTCCCCGGGGGACCGGGGAGCTGTTTTTT.

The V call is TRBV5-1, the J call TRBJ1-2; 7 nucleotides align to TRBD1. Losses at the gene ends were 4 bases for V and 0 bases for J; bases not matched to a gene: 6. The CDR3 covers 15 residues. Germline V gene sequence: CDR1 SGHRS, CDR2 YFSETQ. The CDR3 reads CASSTDRAANYGYTF. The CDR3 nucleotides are TGCGCCAGCAGCACCGACAGGGCAGCTAACTATGGCTACACCTTC. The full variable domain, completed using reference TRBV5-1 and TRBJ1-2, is KAGVTQTPRYLIKTRGQQVTLSCSPISGHRSVSWYQQTPGQGLQFLFEYFSETQRNKGNFPGRFSGRQFSNSRSEMNVSTLELGDSALYLCASSTDRAANYGYTFGSGTRLTVV.

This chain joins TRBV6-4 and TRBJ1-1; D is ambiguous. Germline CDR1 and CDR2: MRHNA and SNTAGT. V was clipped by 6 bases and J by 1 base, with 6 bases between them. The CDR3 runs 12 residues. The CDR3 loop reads CASSRQNTEAFF. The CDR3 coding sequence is TGTGCCAGCAGCCGACAGAACACTGAAGCTTTCTTT.

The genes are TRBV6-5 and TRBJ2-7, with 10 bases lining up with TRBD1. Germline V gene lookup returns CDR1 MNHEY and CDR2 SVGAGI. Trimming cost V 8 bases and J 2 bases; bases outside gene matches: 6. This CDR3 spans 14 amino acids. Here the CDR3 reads CASAMDRGAYEQYF. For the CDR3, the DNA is TGTGCCAGCGCAATGGACAGGGGGGCCTACGAGCAGTACTTC.

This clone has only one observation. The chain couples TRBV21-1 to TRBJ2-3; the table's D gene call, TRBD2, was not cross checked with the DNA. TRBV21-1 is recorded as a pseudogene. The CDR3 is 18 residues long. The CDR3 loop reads CASSNGGSSGGVGDTQYF. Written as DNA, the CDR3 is TGTGCCAGCAGCAATGGGGGTTCGAGCGGGGGAGTAGGAGATACGCAGTATTTT.

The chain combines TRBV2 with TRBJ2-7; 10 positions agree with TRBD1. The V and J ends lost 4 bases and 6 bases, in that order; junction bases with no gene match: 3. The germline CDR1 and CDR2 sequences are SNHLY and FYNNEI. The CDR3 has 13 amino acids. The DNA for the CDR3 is TGTGCCAGCAGTGGACAGGGGGCGGGCGAGCAGTACTTC. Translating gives CASSGQGAGEQYF.

This CDR3 reads CASSAQMNTEAFF. DNA for the CDR3: TGTGCCAGCAGTGCCCAGATGAACACTGAAGCTTTCTTT. The chain combines TRBV6-4 with TRBJ1-1; no reliable D call. CDR1 and CDR2 from the germline V gene are MRHNA and SNTAGT. V was clipped by 4 bases and J by 0 bases, with 6 bases between them. The CDR3 runs 13 residues.